The TCR beta chain described here comes from a study of Ad26.COV2.S vaccination and SARS-CoV-2 variants. Study background: In the study, Ad26.COV2.S was injected intramuscularly once, or twice 56 days apart. General study results and limits: People who got the vaccine had more spike-specific TCR breadth than people who got placebo.

Clones were sequenced by immunoSEQ multiplex PCR, and TCRdb holds only the in-frame ones, with some missing. The table lists fewer than 900,000 clones, about 89% of them singletons. Noted treatment: some 19 received Ad26.COV2.S at low or high dose, single or two shots; roughly 5 received placebo; per-sample allocation not given. Specimens were obtained on day 63 following the first vaccine or placebo injection. Donation was by an adult aged 18-55 years who was in Boston. Remarks on this clone: Its matching antigen is unknown.

From germline, CDR1 is SGHRS and CDR2 YFSETQ. V shed 3 bases and J 3 bases; nucleotides not matched to a gene: 7. The CDR3 contains 15 residues. The sequences come from peripheral blood, collected in a trial of Ad26.COV2.S vaccine versus placebo. The clonotype comes from a person aged 18-65 years who received the Ad26.COV2.S COVID-19 vaccine or a placebo. The chain uses TRBV5-1 and TRBJ2-7; 9 nucleotides line up with TRBD1. CDR3 sequence: CASSWGGQGLYEQYF. CDR3 DNA sequence: TGCGCCAGCAGCTGGGGTGGACAGGGGCTCTACGAGCAGTACTTC.